This T cell receptor beta chain derives from a study of blood T cells in healthy people across ages. The sample, around 9.9 milliliters of peripheral blood, was drawn from each donor. The CDR3 runs 12 residues. Germline V gene lookup returns CDR1 MGHDK and CDR2 SYGVNS. V was pared by 7 bases and J by 6 bases, with 11 bases between. In regard to this clonotype: Its antigen remains unknown.

The use of a sample-barcoded 5' primer and a J-beta primer mix characterized a second PCR of roughly 6 to 11 cycles. MiXCR was run by TCRdb on the 5' RACE reads, yielding one entry per CDR3 protein. The sample lists roughly 1,500,000 distinct CDR3 sequences, 42% occurring once. General study findings and limits: Older age coincided with a roughly linear decline in TCR beta diversity per million T cells. Total diversity from one million sequenced T cells was likely underestimated.

Sequenced input: blood. The sequence was collected from a woman aged 18-30 years in good health. V is TRBV25-1 and J is TRBJ2-3; no clear D gene. The CDR3 sequence: CASMDTGDTQYF. DNA for the CDR3: TGTGCCAGCATGGATACCGGGGATACGCAGTATTTT.